This T cell receptor (beta chain) was recovered during a study of regulatory dendritic cells for organ transplantation. Study results and limitations: Between individuals, the alloreactive memory CD8+ T cell pool differed considerably. Naive CD4+ and CD8+ repertoires were highly diverse; memory CD8+ was most oligoclonal.

Clones were read by immunoSEQ multiplex PCR, and TCRdb kept only the in-frame ones, dropping some. This table holds around 30,000 clones, nearly 80% found once. This clone was counted a few times. Its antigen is unknown. The germline V gene has CDR1 SEHNR and CDR2 FQNEAQ (reference sequence). There are 15 residues in the CDR3. V was pared by 7 bases and J by 6 bases, with 21 bases between. The TCR comes from a human donor in good health. The sequenced material came from memory CD4+ T cells from blood. Described subset: CD45RO+ memory T cells. The chain employs TRBV7-9 and TRBJ1-2; D perhaps matches TRBD1 (6 bases). The CDR3 DNA reads TGTGCCAGCACCCCAAGTGGGGGCGAGGGCCATGGCTACACCTTC. Encoded protein: CASTPSGGEGHGYTF.